The present TCR beta chain was sequenced within a study of vaccination and CD4 T cells after COVID-19. CDR1 is SGDLS, CDR2 YYNGEE, per germline. The CDR3 contains 14 residues. V lost 4 bases, J lost 1 base, and 11 bases lay in between. This clonotype was detected only a few times. The target antigen is unknown. Oncomine TCR Beta short-read sequencing was applied to DNA from cultured CD4+ T cells. TCRdb reprocessed the PCR reads with MiXCR, giving one entry per CDR3 protein. The sample carries some 9,100 distinct CDR3 sequences, 40% to 60% recorded once. Sample treatment: approximately 9-day PBMC culture with coronavirus spike peptide pools or control peptides (ViraFEST assay). Harvesting of the unexposed donor's CD4+ T cells predated the COVID-19 pandemic (2011-2018).

The sequence was obtained from a human donor in good health. Material for sequencing was CD4+ T cells from blood, cultured in vitro. The chain joins TRBV9 to TRBJ1-2; D gene uncertain. The CDR3 spells CASSPTHINYGYTF. CDR3 nucleotide sequence: TGTGCCAGCAGCCCGACACACATTAACTATGGCTACACCTTC.